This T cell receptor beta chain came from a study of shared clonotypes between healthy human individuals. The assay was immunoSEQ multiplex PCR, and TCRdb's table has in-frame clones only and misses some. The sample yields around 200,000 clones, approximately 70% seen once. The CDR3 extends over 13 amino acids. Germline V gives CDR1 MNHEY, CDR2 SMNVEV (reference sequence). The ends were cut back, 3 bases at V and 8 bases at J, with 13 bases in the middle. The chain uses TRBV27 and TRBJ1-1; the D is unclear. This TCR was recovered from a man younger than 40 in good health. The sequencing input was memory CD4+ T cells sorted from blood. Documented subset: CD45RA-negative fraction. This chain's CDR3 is CASSLGSRREAFF. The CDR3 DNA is TGTGCCAGCAGTTTGGGATCGCGAAGGGAAGCTTTCTTT.